Each of the 19 T cell receptor beta chains below was sequenced from the same sample in a study of monozygotic twins with inflammatory bowel disease. From the 5' RACE reads, TCRdb lists one entry per CDR3 protein and no DNA. The sample has a few hundred thousand distinct CDR3 sequences; the top ten hold 1.6%. The source material was blood. These receptors all stem from a human donor with ulcerative colitis or Crohn's disease, or a healthy co-twin of an affected twin (not recorded which).

CDR3 in amino acids: CASSPQDPTGELFF. The chain joins TRBV13 to TRBJ2-2. Germline V gene lookup returns CDR1 PRHDT and CDR2 FYEKMQ (reference sequence). The CDR3 spans 14 residues.

The V gene is TRBV5-4, the J gene TRBJ1-2; the D call of TRBD1 rests on TCRdb alone, since no DNA is present to check it. CDR1 is SGHNT, CDR2 YYREEE, per germline (reference sequence). The CDR3 is 14 amino acids. CDR3: CASSPTWGNYGYTF.

The chain recombines TRBV18 with TRBJ1-1; TCRdb's assignment of TRBD1 cannot be checked, as there is no DNA. Germline CDR1 is KGHSH and CDR2 is LQKENI. This CDR3 contains 16 residues. The CDR3 sequence is CASSPNSGTVNTEAFF.

The genes are TRBV2 and TRBJ1-1; TCRdb's D call of TRBD1 is untestable without DNA. Germline loops: CDR1 SNHLY, CDR2 FYNNEI. CDR3 size: 13 residues. CDR3 sequence: CASTPGMNTEAFF.

V gene TRBV29-1 combines with J gene TRBJ2-3; TCRdb gives TRBD2 as the D gene, but with no DNA this cannot be confirmed. From germline, CDR1 is SQVTM and CDR2 ANQGSEA. This CDR3 has 16 amino acids. This CDR3 is CSVDNLSGGSTDTQYF.

The gene calls are TRBV7-9 and TRBJ2-5; TCRdb names TRBD1, which stays unverified in the absence of DNA. In germline, CDR1 is SEHNR, CDR2 FQNEAQ (reference sequence). The CDR3 extends over 17 amino acids. CDR3 amino acids: CASSLGATGRGWETQYF.

The rearrangement uses TRBV12-3 or TRBV12-4 and TRBJ2-2. This CDR3 is 16 amino acids long. The CDR3 sequence is CASSLASQSNTGELFF.

The J gene is TRBJ2-1, the V gene TRBV12-3 or TRBV12-4; TCRdb's D call, TRBD2, is unchecked because there is no DNA. This CDR3 comprises 11 residues. CDR3 residues: CASSPSGEQFF.

The chain employs TRBV24-1 and TRBJ2-1. Per the germline V gene, CDR1 is KGHDR and CDR2 is SFDVKD. CDR3 length equals 15 residues. CDR3: CATSEPRTSYNEQFF.

The CDR3: CASSAGLLGAFF. This chain uses TRBV6-5 with TRBJ1-1. The CDR3 is made up of 12 amino acids. Germline assignment: CDR1 MNHEY and CDR2 SVGAGI.

J is TRBJ2-2 and V is TRBV7-8; the D call from TCRdb, TRBD1, cannot be confirmed without DNA. From germline, CDR1 is SGHVS and CDR2 FQNEAQ. This CDR3 spans 15 amino acids. This CDR3 is CASSENRGPTGELFF.

V and J are TRBV20-1 and TRBJ2-3; the TCRdb call, TRBD2, lacks DNA for checking. This CDR3 comprises 18 residues. CDR1 and CDR2 from the germline V gene are DFQATT and SNEGSKA (reference sequence). This CDR3 reads CSARSLAGKDGRTDTQYF.

The rearrangement joins TRBV19 to TRBJ1-1. The CDR3 is 14 residues long. Germline V gene data show CDR1 as LNHDA and CDR2 as SQIVND (reference sequence). The CDR3 sequence is CASSISWENTEAFF.

The rearrangement joins TRBV5-1 to TRBJ2-1; TCRdb's assignment of TRBD1 cannot be checked, as there is no DNA. The CDR3 spans 16 residues. Looked up from germline, CDR1 is SGHRS and CDR2 is YFSETQ. The CDR3 region is CASSLPLGQGNNEQFF.

This sequence joins TRBV5-1 and TRBJ1-2; TCRdb picks TRBD1, but there is no DNA to check that call. The CDR3 length is 14 residues. Germline V gives CDR1 SGHRS, CDR2 YFSETQ. The CDR3 loop is CASSLATVGRGYTF.

J is TRBJ2-1 and V is TRBV20-1; no DNA is available, so the TRBD1 call from TCRdb remains unchecked. The CDR3 loop spans 12 amino acids. Germline V lookup: CDR1 DFQATT, CDR2 SNEGSKA (reference sequence). The CDR3 is CSAVQWAGEEFF.

The chain links TRBV27 to TRBJ2-3; there is no DNA to check the TCRdb D call of TRBD1. CDR1 and CDR2 from the germline V gene are MNHEY and SMNVEV (reference sequence). This CDR3 comprises 13 residues. CDR3 in amino acids: CASRPGGGGTQYF.

The V gene is TRBV6-1, the J gene TRBJ1-2; as DNA is missing, the TRBD1 call by TCRdb cannot be tested. Germline V gene lookup returns CDR1 MNHNS and CDR2 SASEGT. The CDR3 contains 17 residues. The CDR3 loop reads CASSQDSGPHGGYGYTF.

This sequence joins TRBV7-2 and TRBJ2-3; the D gene TCRdb calls, TRBD2, cannot be checked with no DNA. CDR3 length: 14 amino acids. The germline CDR1 and CDR2 sequences are SGHTA and FQGNSA. CDR3 in amino acids: CASSRGTSADTQYF.